Following are 9 T cell receptor beta chains from one sample sequenced in a study of identical twins. TCRdb re-called the 5' RACE reads with MiXCR, one entry per CDR3 protein. This table has about 530,000 distinct CDR3 sequences, 12% to 15% appearing once. The sample was also linked to a second study, of yellow fever vaccine responses in identical twins.

The source material was CD4+ T cells sorted from blood. These receptors came from a woman between 18 and 29 years old in good health.

V is TRBV6-2 or TRBV6-3 and J is TRBJ2-3, with TRBD2 matching 8 bases. CDR1 and CDR2 (germline): MNHEY, SVGEGT. V shed 5 bases, J shed 5 bases, and the junction held 12 bases outside the gene matches. The CDR3 totals 16 residues. CDR3 sequence (DNA): TGTGCCAGCAGTGGGCCGCGGGGGGCCGGTCAAGATACGCAGTATTTT. Residues: CASSGPRGAGQDTQYF.

The chain has TRBV5-1 and TRBJ2-3, with D perhaps matching TRBD2 (6 bases). Germline V gene data show CDR1 as SGHRS and CDR2 as YFSETQ. V lost 5 bases and J 1 base, leaving 17 bases between the germline ends. The CDR3 sequence is 16 residues long. As DNA, the CDR3 is TGCGCCAGCAGTCTCGGGTCTCCGGGGGGCACAGATACGCAGTATTTT. This codes for CASSLGSPGGTDTQYF. The full variable domain, rest sourced from reference TRBV5-1 and TRBJ2-3, is KAGVTQTPRYLIKTRGQQVTLSCSPISGHRSVSWYQQTPGQGLQFLFEYFSETQRNKGNFPGRFSGRQFSNSRSEMNVSTLELGDSALYLCASSLGSPGGTDTQYFGPGTRLTVL.

This chain uses TRBV15 with TRBJ2-7; either TRBD1 or TRBD2 may fit D (5 bases each). The CDR3 loop spans 14 amino acids. V was trimmed by 0 bases and J by 6 bases, leaving 12 bases between them. CDR1 is LNHNV and CDR2 is YYDKDF in the germline V gene (reference sequence). The CDR3 here is CATSRDGGSGEQYF. Written as DNA, the CDR3 is TGTGCCACCAGCAGAGATGGGGGTTCGGGCGAGCAGTACTTC.

This chain uses TRBV12-3 or TRBV12-4 with TRBJ2-5, with 8 bases that match TRBD2. The V and J ends lost 2 bases and 4 bases, in that order; junction bases with no gene match: 15. CDR3 length: 18 residues. The CDR3 region is CASSLLLRSGSGGETQYF. CDR3 DNA sequence: TGTGCCAGCAGTTTATTACTGCGGAGCGGGAGTGGCGGAGAGACCCAGTACTTC.

This clonotype has more than one count but fewer than ten. The chain uses TRBV6-2 or TRBV6-3 and TRBJ2-2; D call uncertain. Germline V lookup: CDR1 MNHEY, CDR2 SVGEGT. The length of the CDR3 is 14 residues. Trimming took off 2 bases at V and 5 bases at J, with 9 bases between the two ends. The CDR3 is CASSYVSRTGELFF. The CDR3 DNA sequence: TGTGCCAGCAGTTACGTTAGTAGGACCGGGGAGCTGTTTTTT.

V usage is TRBV9 and J usage is TRBJ2-2; D ambiguous. CDR3 length equals 13 residues. Germline lookup yields CDR1 SGDLS and CDR2 YYNGEE. V lost 0 bases and J 3 bases, leaving 3 bases between the germline ends. CDR3 residues: CASSVVDTGELFF. As DNA, the CDR3 is TGTGCCAGCAGCGTAGTGGACACCGGGGAGCTGTTTTTT.

This clonotype was observed at least ten times. CDR3 amino acids: CASSSQNTEAFF. Here the CDR3 DNA reads TGTGCCAGCTCATCCCAAAACACTGAAGCTTTCTTT. The chain carries TRBV18 and TRBJ1-1; D gene ambiguous. Germline lookup yields CDR1 KGHSH and CDR2 LQKENI. The V end lost 5 bases, the J end lost 2 bases, and 6 bases lay between the germline ends. This CDR3 is 12 amino acids long.

The chain carries TRBV10-3 and TRBJ1-1; D not resolved. The CDR3 extends over 16 amino acids. Trimming took 11 bases from V and 1 from J, leaving 23 bases between them. The germline V gene encodes CDR1 ENHRY and CDR2 SYGVKD. CDR3 sequence reads: CASSAELHPANTEAFF. CDR3 nucleotide sequence: TGTGCCTCAAGCGCCGAATTACACCCGGCGAACACTGAAGCTTTCTTT.

The V and J genes are TRBV10-1 and TRBJ2-7; D possibly corresponds to TRBD1 (6 bases). Trimming removed 7 bases at V and 0 bases at J, with 16 bases between. Per germline, CDR1 WNHNN and CDR2 SYGVQD (reference sequence). CDR3 length: 15 residues. CDR3 sequence reads: CASTDSGQSSYEQYV. The DNA of the CDR3 is TGCGCCAGCACTGACTCGGGACAAAGCTCCTACGAGCAGTACGTC.